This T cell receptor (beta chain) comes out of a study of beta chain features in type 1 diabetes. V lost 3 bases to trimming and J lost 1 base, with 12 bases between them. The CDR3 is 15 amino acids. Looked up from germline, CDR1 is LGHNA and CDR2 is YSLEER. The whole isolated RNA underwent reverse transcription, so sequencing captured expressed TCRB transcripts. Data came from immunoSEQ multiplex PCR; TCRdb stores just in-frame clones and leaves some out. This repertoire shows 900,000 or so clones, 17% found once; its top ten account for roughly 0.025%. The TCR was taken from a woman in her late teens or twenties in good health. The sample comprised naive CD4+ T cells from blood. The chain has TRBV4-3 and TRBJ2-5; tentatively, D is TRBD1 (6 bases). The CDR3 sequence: CASSQGQGSQETQYF. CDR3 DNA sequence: TGCGCCAGCAGCCAGGGCCAGGGGTCCCAAGAGACCCAGTACTTC.